The 24 T cell receptor beta chains presented below share a single source sample, sequenced in a study of blood T cells in healthy people across ages. Alongside a J-beta primer mix, a sample-barcoded 5' primer served in a second PCR lasting 7 to 11 cycles. TCRdb called the 5' RACE reads again in MiXCR, with one record for every CDR3 protein. Counted here are some 730,000 distinct CDR3 sequences, roughly 20% occurring once; the ten biggest clones make up around 21%. Sequencing was done on a sample of blood. The receptors were gathered from a man aged 65 to 85 in good health.

The V gene is TRBV18, the J gene TRBJ2-5; 7 nucleotides match TRBD1. Gene TRBJ2-1 matches the end of the DNA better, so the J call may be wrong. The germline CDR1 and CDR2 sequences are KGHSH and LQKENI. CDR3 length: 15 amino acids. DNA of the CDR3: TGTGCCAGCTCACTATCCTCGACAGGGTTCGATGAGCAGTTCTTC. Translating it yields CASSLSSTGFDEQFF.

This clonotype was observed a few times. The J gene is TRBJ2-3, the V gene TRBV12-3 or TRBV12-4; the match to TRBD2 covers 14 bases. This CDR3 has 17 residues. V trimming: 5 bases; J trimming: 2 bases; junction bases outside the gene matches: 6. The CDR3 spells CASSPGTSGGYTDTQYF. The CDR3 nucleotides read TGTGCCAGCAGTCCCGGGACTAGCGGGGGATACACAGATACGCAGTATTTT.

Only a few counts were recorded for this clonotype. The CDR3, as DNA: TGTGCCAGCAGTGAACCAGGACTAGCGGGAGGAAATGAGCAGTTCTTC. As protein: CASSEPGLAGGNEQFF. This sequence joins TRBV25-1 and TRBJ2-1; TRBD2 aligns across 14 bases. The CDR3 is made up of 16 amino acids. Germline CDR1 MGHDK, CDR2 SYGVNS. With 2 bases clipped from V and 7 bases from J, the junction kept 4 bases outside the gene matches.

The rearrangement uses TRBV6-2 or TRBV6-3 and TRBJ2-3; TRBD2 agrees at 7 bases. Germline CDR1 and CDR2: MNHEY and SVGEGT. V was clipped by 5 bases and J by 5 bases; unmatched bases: 19. The CDR3 runs to 18 residues. The CDR3 here is CASSPSPLAGVLIDTQYF. CDR3 bases: TGTGCCAGCAGTCCATCACCCTTGGCGGGAGTTTTGATAGATACGCAGTATTTT.

The rearrangement links TRBV7-2 to TRBJ2-1; D gene uncertain. Germline loops: CDR1 SGHTA, CDR2 FQGNSA. The ends were cut back, 5 bases at V and 4 bases at J, with 15 bases in the middle. The CDR3 has 15 amino acids. In DNA form, the CDR3 reads TGTGCCAGCAGCGAAAAGCCACAACTTTACAATGAGCAGTTCTTC. Protein: CASSEKPQLYNEQFF.

This clonotype has a single count. The chain combines TRBV12-3 or TRBV12-4 with TRBJ1-1; D is unresolved. The CDR3 loop spans 11 amino acids. Trimming left V 3 bases short and J 11 bases short, with 10 bases between. As DNA, the CDR3 is TGTGCCAGCAGTTTGGGGTTAAAGGCTTTCTTT. Protein: CASSLGLKAFF.

The chain is built from TRBV2 and TRBJ1-5; weak D call: TRBD1 (5 bases). From germline, CDR1 is SNHLY and CDR2 FYNNEI. V was pared by 6 bases and J by 4 bases, with 10 bases between. CDR3 length: 13 residues. The CDR3 reads CASRPDRNQPQHF. For the CDR3, the DNA is TGTGCCAGCAGACCCGACAGAAATCAGCCCCAGCATTTT.

This clonotype was counted between two and nine times. The chain recombines TRBV29-1 with TRBJ2-5, with D unresolved. The CDR3 has 13 amino acids. V was pared by 7 bases and J by 5 bases, with 17 bases between. CDR1 is SQVTM and CDR2 is ANQGSEA in the germline V gene. The CDR3 region has the DNA TGCAGCGGGAACCGGAGAGGCAGGGAGACCCAGTACTTC. This translates into CSGNRRGRETQYF. Full variable domain (rest looked up from reference TRBV29-1 and TRBJ2-5): SAVISQKPSRDICQRGTSLTIQCQVDSQVTMMFWYRQQPGQSLTLIATANQGSEATYESGFVIDKFPISRPNLTFSTLTVSNMSPEDSSIYLCSGNRRGRETQYFGPGTRLLVL.

This chain uses TRBV27 with TRBJ2-1; D remains ambiguous. Germline CDR1 is MNHEY and CDR2 is SMNVEV (reference sequence). V gave up 3 bases and J gave up 2 bases, with 8 bases separating them. The CDR3 extends over 14 amino acids. The CDR3 nucleotides are TGTGCCAGCAGTTTTCTAGGTACCTACAATGAGCAGTTCTTC. It encodes CASSFLGTYNEQFF.

V and J are TRBV20-1 and TRBJ2-1; 8 positions match TRBD2. CDR1 and CDR2 (germline): DFQATT, SNEGSKA (reference sequence). Losses at the gene ends were 1 base for V and 6 bases for J; bases not matched to a gene: 5. The CDR3 runs 14 residues. DNA for the CDR3: TGCAGTGCTAGAGTTAGCGGGAAGGTCAATGAGCAGTTCTTC. Amino acids: CSARVSGKVNEQFF.

This clonotype was seen a few times. The chain is built from TRBV3-1 and TRBJ1-4, with D possibly being TRBD1 (6 bases). The germline V gene encodes CDR1 LGHDT and CDR2 YNNKEL (reference sequence). This CDR3 has 15 residues. Deletions cut 1 base from V and 5 bases from J, with 11 bases between. The CDR3 DNA is TGTGCCAGCAGCCAAGTGACAGGTTTAAATGAAAAACTGTTTTTT. Protein product: CASSQVTGLNEKLFF.

V usage is TRBV7-9 and J usage is TRBJ2-6, with unresolved D. The CDR3 loop spans 16 amino acids. The germline gives CDR1 SEHNR, CDR2 FQNEAQ (reference sequence). Trimming left V 1 base short and J 2 bases short, with 9 bases between. CDR3 coding DNA: TGTGCCAGCAGCTTAGTCTTTGGGACTGGGGCCAACGTCCTGACTTTC. Its protein product is CASSLVFGTGANVLTF.

This clonotype turned up a few times. The chain has TRBV7-9 and TRBJ1-2, with a tentative D call TRBD1 (5 bases). The CDR3 loop spans 14 amino acids. Looked up from germline, CDR1 is SEHNR and CDR2 is FQNEAQ (reference sequence). Trimming removed 5 bases at V and 0 bases at J, with 10 bases between. The CDR3 region is CASSDGGANYGYTF. CDR3 sequence (DNA): TGTGCCAGCAGCGACGGGGGTGCTAACTATGGCTACACCTTC.

This clonotype showed up just a few times. V and J are TRBV5-1 and TRBJ2-7; D is unresolved. Germline assignment: CDR1 SGHRS and CDR2 YFSETQ. CDR3 length: 13 residues. Trimming took off 3 bases at V and 2 bases at J, with 9 bases between the two ends. CDR3 residues: CASSSRYTYEQYF. The CDR3 nucleotides read TGCGCCAGCAGCTCCCGATATACCTACGAGCAGTACTTC.

The CDR3 spells CASSRDRGENTEAFF. CDR3 nucleotide sequence: TGTGCCAGCTCACGAGACAGGGGAGAAAACACTGAAGCTTTCTTT. The chain has TRBV18 and TRBJ1-1, with 8 positions matching TRBD1. Germline V gene sequence: CDR1 KGHSH, CDR2 LQKENI. V dropped 4 bases and J dropped 2; count of bases not matched to a gene: 6. The CDR3 extends over 15 amino acids. The full variable domain, in which reference TRBV18 and TRBJ1-1 provide the parts outside the CDR3, is NAGVMQNPRHLVRRRGQEARLRCSPMKGHSHVYWYRQLPEEGLKFMVYLQKENIIDESGMPKERFSAEFPKEGPSILRIQQVVRGDSAAYFCASSRDRGENTEAFFGQGTRLTVV.

This clonotype was detected only a few times. The chain has TRBV4-3 and TRBJ2-3, with D possibly being TRBD2 (6 bases). Per germline, CDR1 LGHNA and CDR2 YSLEER. V lost 4 bases to trimming and J lost 2 bases, with 10 bases between them. The CDR3 contains 14 residues. The CDR3 is CASSLTRTTDTQYF. In DNA form, the CDR3 reads TGCGCCAGCAGCCTGACTAGGACCACAGATACGCAGTATTTT.

In this sample, this clonotype turned up a few times. The genes are TRBV6-1 and TRBJ1-2, with TRBD1 matching over 7 bases. With V trimmed by 3 bases and J by 7 bases, 8 bases remained unmatched. In germline, CDR1 is MNHNS, CDR2 SASEGT. There are 14 residues in the CDR3. The CDR3 is CASSDRDRVRGYTF. CDR3 nucleotides: TGTGCCAGCAGTGATAGAGACAGGGTTCGTGGCTACACCTTC.

This clonotype appeared a few times. The V gene is TRBV30, the J gene TRBJ1-2; no reliable D call. This CDR3 has 13 amino acids. V lost 1 base and J 5 bases, leaving 11 bases between the germline ends. The germline V gene has CDR1 GTSNPN and CDR2 SVGIG (reference sequence). The CDR3 loop reads CAWSEGGPYGYTF. The DNA for the CDR3 is TGTGCCTGGAGTGAGGGAGGGCCATATGGCTACACCTTC.

The rearrangement links TRBV12-3 or TRBV12-4 to TRBJ2-1, with a possible D match to TRBD2 (6 bases). Trimming removed 6 bases from V and 0 bases from J, with 15 bases in between. This CDR3 spans 16 amino acids. Written as DNA, the CDR3 is TGTGCCAGCAGGGACCCGGCGGGGAGCTCCTACAATGAGCAGTTCTTC. It codes for CASRDPAGSSYNEQFF.

V usage is TRBV14 and J usage is TRBJ1-2, with no clear D. V lost 2 bases and J lost 0, with 10 bases in between. The CDR3 totals 15 residues. Germline V gene data show CDR1 as SGHDN and CDR2 as FVKESK. The CDR3 region is CASSQRQKANYGYTF. The DNA of the CDR3 is TGTGCCAGCAGCCAAAGGCAGAAAGCTAACTATGGCTACACCTTC.

The CDR3 sequence: CSATDRVGSYEQYF. Written as DNA, the CDR3 is TGCAGTGCTACCGACAGGGTTGGGTCCTACGAGCAGTACTTC. This rearrangement joins TRBV20-1 to TRBJ2-7; 7 nucleotides match TRBD1. The germline gives CDR1 DFQATT, CDR2 SNEGSKA (reference sequence). Trimming at V came to 4 bases and at J to 1 base, leaving 7 bases not matched to a gene. CDR3 length equals 14 residues.

This clonotype was recorded a few times. CDR3 in DNA: TGTGCCACCAGCACCGATATGGACAGGGCCTATGCAACTAATGAAAAACTGTTTTTT. It codes for CATSTDMDRAYATNEKLFF. V gene TRBV15 combines with J gene TRBJ1-4, with 8 bases aligning to TRBD1. Germline assignment: CDR1 LNHNV and CDR2 YYDKDF (reference sequence). CDR3 length equals 19 residues. Trimming removed 4 bases from V and 0 bases from J; junction bases left unmatched: 13.

Only a few counts were recorded for this clonotype. The V gene is TRBV12-3 or TRBV12-4, the J gene TRBJ2-7; D is possibly TRBD1 (6 bases). The CDR3 totals 16 residues. V was clipped by 6 bases and J by 0 bases, with 18 bases between them. CDR3 DNA sequence: TGTGCCAGCAGCCTACTGAGGGGGTCCTCCTCCTACGAGCAGTACTTC. This translates into CASSLLRGSSSYEQYF.

This clonotype was seen more than once but under ten times. This chain joins TRBV4-2 and TRBJ1-2; D is undetermined. In germline, CDR1 is LGHNA, CDR2 YNFKEQ. The CDR3 runs 13 residues. V was shortened by 4 bases and J by 7 bases, with 13 bases between the two germline ends. In DNA form, the CDR3 reads TGTGCCAGCAGCCGAAACCGTGAGGGTGGCTACACCTTC. Amino acid sequence: CASSRNREGGYTF.